The following is a T cell receptor beta chain sequence with its context. Its matching antigen is unknown. This sample was taken from a study of cytomegalovirus exposure and HLA in healthy donors. General study findings and limits: The study reported that TCR beta sequences accurately predicted HLA-A and HLA-B alleles in most subjects. The Asian-associated ancestry cluster reportedly had fewer N-insertions than the roughly 670-donor mean in a later analysis. Relative to equally common others, HLA-associated TCR beta chains showed greater clonal expansion in a later analysis.

The CDR3 contains 16 residues. The ends lost 3 bases at V and 6 bases at J; junction bases unmatched: 10. Germline V CDR1 and CDR2: SGHRS, YFSETQ. PCR involved 60 Vbeta and 13 Jbeta primers. The table came from immunoSEQ multiplex PCR; TCRdb's copy has only in-frame clones and leaves some out. The repertoire holds under 90,000 clones, with about 73% as singletons. This chain connects TRBV5-1 to TRBJ1-5; 9 bases fit TRBD1. Source material: PBMCs. The sequence came from a woman between 45 and 65 years old in good health and CMV-seropositive. CDR3 sequence (DNA): TGCGCCAGCAGCTACCGGGACAGGGTTCTATTTCAGCCCCAGCATTTT. Amino acids: CASSYRDRVLFQPQHF.